This T cell receptor (beta chain) was captured by sequencing in a study of cytomegalovirus exposure and HLA in healthy donors. About this clone itself: Its antigen remains unidentified.

Clones were sequenced by immunoSEQ multiplex PCR, and TCRdb holds only the in-frame ones, with some missing. The sample has around 230,000 clones; around 85% are singletons. Findings and limits, study-wide: Cytomegalovirus association was listed for roughly 160 TCR beta chains.

Germline V gene lookup returns CDR1 SNHLY and CDR2 FYNNEI. The CDR3 is made up of 13 amino acids. V was pared by 7 bases and J by 4 bases, with 13 bases between. This clonotype was sampled from a woman under 40 in good health and CMV-seropositive. Sequencing was done on a sample of PBMCs. The chain has TRBV2 and TRBJ2-5, with D possibly matching TRBD1 (6 bases). The CDR3 nucleotides are TGTGCCAGCACTGAGACAGGTGGAGAGACCCAGTACTTC. Amino acids: CASTETGGETQYF.